This T cell receptor (beta chain) was obtained from a study of PD-L1 blockade in urothelial cancer. Across the whole study: About 85% of the roughly 29 patients comprised males who had bladder-origin urothelial cancer. Blood drawn 3 weeks (second dose) and 6 weeks after treatment start was analyzed. T cells were recovered from blood samples at a median of roughly 150,000.

Sequenced by immunoSEQ multiplex PCR; TCRdb stores in-frame clones only, minus some. The repertoire has tens of thousands of clones, over 75% of them found once; the top ten carry around 7.7%. Germline V gene lookup returns CDR1 ENHRY and CDR2 SYGVKD. CDR3 length: 14 amino acids. The germline V and J ends were trimmed by 3 bases and 4 bases, with 9 bases remaining between them. Patient sample counts ranged from 1 to 8, pretreatment and on-treatment. This clone came up a few times. The source material was PBMCs, sampled around atezolizumab (anti-PD-L1) treatment. This sequence joins TRBV10-3 and TRBJ2-2; D is undetermined. This TCR came from a man in his sixties or seventies with urothelial cancer. CDR3 bases: TGTGCCATCAGTGATTCGACTGCCACCGGGGAGCTGTTTTTT. It codes for CAISDSTATGELFF.